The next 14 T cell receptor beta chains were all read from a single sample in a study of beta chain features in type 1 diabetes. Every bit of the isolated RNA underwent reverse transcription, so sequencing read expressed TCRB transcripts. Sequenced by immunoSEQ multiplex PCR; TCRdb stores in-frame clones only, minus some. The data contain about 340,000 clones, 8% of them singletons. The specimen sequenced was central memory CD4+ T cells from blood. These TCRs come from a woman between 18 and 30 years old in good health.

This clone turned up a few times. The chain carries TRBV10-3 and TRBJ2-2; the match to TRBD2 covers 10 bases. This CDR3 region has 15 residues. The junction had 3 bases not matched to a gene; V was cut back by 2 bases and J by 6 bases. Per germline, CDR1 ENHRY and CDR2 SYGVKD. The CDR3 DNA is TGTGCCATCAGTGAGACTAGCGGGGAGTCCGGGGAGCTGTTTTTT. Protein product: CAISETSGESGELFF.

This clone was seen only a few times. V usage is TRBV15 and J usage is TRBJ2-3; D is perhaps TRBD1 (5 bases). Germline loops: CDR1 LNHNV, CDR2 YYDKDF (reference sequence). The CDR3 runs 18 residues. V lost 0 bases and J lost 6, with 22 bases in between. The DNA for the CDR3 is TGTGCCACCAGCAGAGATTTATATGGTATTGGGGCCAGGGATACGCAGTATTTT. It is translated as CATSRDLYGIGARDTQYF.

The CDR3 protein is CASSPLQGWGSNEQFF. In nucleotides, the CDR3 is TGTGCCAGCTCACCTCTACAGGGGTGGGGAAGCAATGAGCAGTTCTTC. This chain uses TRBV18 with TRBJ2-1, with 7 bases matching TRBD1. With V trimmed by 3 bases and J by 6 bases, 11 bases remained unmatched. This CDR3 spans 16 amino acids. Germline V gives CDR1 KGHSH, CDR2 LQKENI.

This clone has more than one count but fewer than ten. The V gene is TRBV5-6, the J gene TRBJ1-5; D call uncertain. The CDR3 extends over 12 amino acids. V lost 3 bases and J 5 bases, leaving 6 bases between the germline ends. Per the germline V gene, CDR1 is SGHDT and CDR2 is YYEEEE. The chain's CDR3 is CASSSSDQPQHF. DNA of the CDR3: TGTGCCAGCAGCTCCTCTGATCAGCCCCAGCATTTT.

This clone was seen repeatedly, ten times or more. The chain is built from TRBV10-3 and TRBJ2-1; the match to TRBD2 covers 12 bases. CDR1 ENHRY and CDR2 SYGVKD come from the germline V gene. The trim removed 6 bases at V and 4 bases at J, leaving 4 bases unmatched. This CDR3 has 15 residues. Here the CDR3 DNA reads TGTGCCATCAGAGAGACTAGCGGGAGTTACAATGAGCAGTTCTTC. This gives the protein CAIRETSGSYNEQFF.

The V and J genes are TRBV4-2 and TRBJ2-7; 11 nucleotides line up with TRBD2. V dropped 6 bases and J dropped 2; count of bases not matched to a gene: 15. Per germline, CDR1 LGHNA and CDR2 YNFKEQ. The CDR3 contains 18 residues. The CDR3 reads CASSHGPISGRATYEQYF. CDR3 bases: TGTGCCAGCAGTCATGGGCCGATTAGCGGGAGGGCGACCTACGAGCAGTACTTC.

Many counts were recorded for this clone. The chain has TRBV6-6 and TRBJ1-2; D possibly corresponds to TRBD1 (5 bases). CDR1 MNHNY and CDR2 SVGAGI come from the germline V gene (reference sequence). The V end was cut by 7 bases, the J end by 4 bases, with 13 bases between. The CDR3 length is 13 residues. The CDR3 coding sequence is TGTGCCAGCAAGGGGACCCCCGGCTATGGCTACACCTTC. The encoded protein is CASKGTPGYGYTF.

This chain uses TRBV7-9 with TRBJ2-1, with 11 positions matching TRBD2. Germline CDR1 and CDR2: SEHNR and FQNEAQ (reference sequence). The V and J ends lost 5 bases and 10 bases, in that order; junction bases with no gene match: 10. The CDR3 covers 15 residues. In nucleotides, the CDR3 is TGTGCCAGCAGCCCAAATTGGGCTAGCGGGAGGGAGCAGTTCTTC. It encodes CASSPNWASGREQFF.

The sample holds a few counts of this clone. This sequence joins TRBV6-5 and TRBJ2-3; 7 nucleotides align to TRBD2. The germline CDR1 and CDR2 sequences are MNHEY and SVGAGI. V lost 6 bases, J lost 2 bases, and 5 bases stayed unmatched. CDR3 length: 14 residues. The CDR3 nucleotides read TGTGCCAGCAGCGAAGGGAGGGCCACAGATACGCAGTATTTT. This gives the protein CASSEGRATDTQYF.

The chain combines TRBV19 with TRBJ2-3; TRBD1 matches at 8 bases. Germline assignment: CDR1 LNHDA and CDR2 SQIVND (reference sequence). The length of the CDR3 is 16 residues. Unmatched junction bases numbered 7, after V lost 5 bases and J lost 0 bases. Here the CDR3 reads CASSRQGFRSTDTQYF. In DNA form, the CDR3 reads TGTGCCAGTAGTCGACAGGGGTTCAGAAGCACAGATACGCAGTATTTT.

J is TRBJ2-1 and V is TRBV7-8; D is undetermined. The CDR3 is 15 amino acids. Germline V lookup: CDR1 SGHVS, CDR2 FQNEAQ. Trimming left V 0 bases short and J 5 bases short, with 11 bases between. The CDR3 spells CASSLARTRNNEQFF. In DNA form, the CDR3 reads TGTGCCAGCAGCTTAGCCCGGACCAGGAACAATGAGCAGTTCTTC.

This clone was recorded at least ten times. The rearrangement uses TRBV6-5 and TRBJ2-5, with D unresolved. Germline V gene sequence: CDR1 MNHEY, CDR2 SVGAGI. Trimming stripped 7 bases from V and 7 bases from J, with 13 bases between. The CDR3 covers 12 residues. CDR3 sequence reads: CASKRILGTQYF. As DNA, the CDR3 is TGTGCCAGCAAAAGGATTTTGGGGACCCAGTACTTC.

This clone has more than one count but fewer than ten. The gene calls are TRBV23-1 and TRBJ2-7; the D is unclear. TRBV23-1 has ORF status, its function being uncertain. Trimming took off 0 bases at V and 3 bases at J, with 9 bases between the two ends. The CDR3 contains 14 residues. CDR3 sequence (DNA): TGCGCCAGCAGTCAATCGACGGATCTCTACGAGCAGTACTTC. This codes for CASSQSTDLYEQYF.

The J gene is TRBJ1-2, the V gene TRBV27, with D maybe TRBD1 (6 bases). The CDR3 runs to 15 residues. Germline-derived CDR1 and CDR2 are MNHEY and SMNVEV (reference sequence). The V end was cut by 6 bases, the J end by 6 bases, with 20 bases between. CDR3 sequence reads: CASSRTIRGSDGYTF. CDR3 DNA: TGTGCCAGCAGCCGAACGATCAGGGGTTCGGATGGCTACACCTTC.